This T cell receptor beta chain came from a study of cytomegalovirus exposure and HLA in healthy donors. Study-wide background: Genetic ancestry analysis placed around four fifths of the 400 or so donors that were genotyped in the Caucasian-associated cluster. Study findings and constraints: Overall, under 200 TCR beta chains were annotated as cytomegalovirus-associated.

Of note for this clone: The antigen is undetermined.

Germline CDR1 and CDR2: MGHRA and YSYEKL. The CDR3 has 13 residues. V was pared by 4 bases and J by 2 bases, with 8 bases between. PCR involved 60 Vbeta and 13 Jbeta primers. Assay: immunoSEQ multiplex PCR; the TCRdb copy retains only in-frame clones and omits some. The sample shows 150,000 to 200,000 clones, 77% of them seen only once. The TCR comes from a woman aged 25 to 45 in good health and CMV-seronegative. The chain links TRBV4-1 to TRBJ1-1; no clear D. Material for sequencing was PBMCs. CDR3 DNA sequence: TGCGCCAGCAGCCCTGGAGTCAACACTGAAGCTTTCTTT. It yields the protein CASSPGVNTEAFF.